Listed here is a single T cell receptor beta chain. Its antigen is unknown. The V gene lost 5 bases and the J gene lost 7 bases, with 14 bases spanning the gap. CDR1 is SGHTA and CDR2 is FQGNSA in the germline V gene. The CDR3 has 13 amino acids. These data are taken from a study of shared clonotypes between healthy human individuals. Study-level results: Clonotypes shared by all four donors outscored non-shared clonotypes in generation probability.

Some clones are missing from TCRdb's copy, which holds only in-frame ones; the method was immunoSEQ multiplex PCR. This sample has roughly 1.5 million clones, with 95% to 99% found just once. The source of this sequence is a man between 25 and 39 years old in good health. The J gene is TRBJ2-5, the V gene TRBV7-2; a weak D match, TRBD2 (5 bases). Sequenced input: naive CD4+ T cells sorted from blood. The subset: CD45RA+ positively selected. CDR3 sequence (DNA): TGTGCCAGCAGCGAGGGCCTGGATGGGACCCAGTACTTC. Protein: CASSEGLDGTQYF.